This TCR beta chain was documented in a study of shared clonotypes between healthy human individuals. Data came from immunoSEQ multiplex PCR; TCRdb stores just in-frame clones and leaves some out. This table holds about 2.1 million clones, 93% found once. The CDR3 consists of 15 residues. V dropped 0 bases and J dropped 5 bases, with 15 bases sitting between them. Germline assignment: CDR1 SGDLS and CDR2 YYNGEE. Terminally differentiated effector memory CD45RA+ cells were excluded from the naive CD8 cells, which were CD45RO-negative and positively selected for CCR7. What was sequenced was naive CD8+ T cells from PBMCs. The chain couples TRBV9 to TRBJ2-7, with D possibly being TRBD2 (5 bases). The TCR comes from a man aged 18 to 35 in good health. Some clones in this sample may be carry-over from other donors' samples. CDR3 sequence: CASSVVGSAVDEQYF. For the CDR3, the DNA is TGTGCCAGCAGCGTAGTTGGTAGCGCAGTAGACGAGCAGTACTTC.